This T cell receptor beta chain emerged from a study of beta chain features in type 1 diabetes. Findings of the study overall: In these data, an HLA type influence on TCRB rearrangement remained unresolved. Diminished insertions and augmented deletions at VDJ junctions characterized type 1 diabetes patients. PCR might preferentially amplify shorter templates, equally in patients and controls. Among patients with Type 1 diabetes, TCRB CDR3s were moderately but significantly shorter in every one of the four CD4+ subsets.

For this clone: The antigen is not known.

The entirety of the isolated RNA underwent reverse transcription, so expressed TCRB transcripts were sequenced. The protocol was immunoSEQ multiplex PCR, while the TCRdb copy is restricted to in-frame clones and leaves out a portion. The data contain about 270,000 clones, around an eighth of them singletons. V dropped 3 bases and J dropped 10 bases, with 18 bases sitting between them. The CDR3 extends over 14 amino acids. Germline CDR1 is SGHVS and CDR2 is FQNEAQ. Blood was collected once per donor into heparin, averaging about 0.12 L. This sequence joins TRBV7-8 and TRBJ1-1; D unresolved. This clonotype originated in a man aged 30 to 39 with type 1 diabetes. Sequenced sample: naive CD4+ T cells from blood. CDR3 sequence (DNA): TGTGCCAGCAGCTTTCGTGGGAACCTGGGAGGAGCTTTCTTT. Translation: CASSFRGNLGGAFF. Supplemented by reference TRBV7-8 and TRBJ1-1, the full variable domain reads GAGVSQSPRYKVAKRGQDVALRCDPISGHVSLFWYQQALGQGPEFLTYFQNEAQLDKSGLPSDRFFAERPEGSVSTLKIQRTQQEDSAVYLCASSFRGNLGGAFFGQGTRLTVV.